This T cell receptor beta chain comes out of a study of naive and memory T cell subsets. Study-wide findings and caveats: Naive and memory repertoire findings lacked a ground truth for validation. In naive cells, over 85% of TCR sequences were seen only once. A few larger clonotypes appeared in naive repertoires, especially CD8, possibly memory cells re-expressing CD45RA.

CDR1 and CDR2 from the germline V gene are SEHNR and FQNEAQ (reference sequence). Deletions cut 2 bases from V and 4 bases from J, with 7 bases between. CDR3 size: 13 residues. Both TRBC1 and TRBC2 were covered by a beta constant-region primer of two equimolar oligonucleotides. The ligated cDNA underwent four PCR rounds using SP2 and nested alpha and beta constant-region primers. The cDNA 3' end received a ligated single-stranded oligonucleotide carrying the SP2 primer and a 12-nucleotide UMI. One entry per CDR3 protein, called by TCRdb with MiXCR from the UMI-ligation and nested PCR reads. The data contain over 130,000 distinct CDR3 sequences, 15% to 25% of them singletons. Cells stained for CD3, CD4, CD8, CD45RA, CD27 and viability were sorted into four CD45RA/CD27 subsets. On this clonotype: Antigen unknown.

The TCR originated in a human donor in good health. The chain combines TRBV7-9 with TRBJ2-3, with D unresolved. The specimen was naive CD8+ T cells from blood. The CDR3 nucleotides read TGTGCCAGCAGCTTATATTCGGCAGATACGCAGTATTTT. Amino acid sequence: CASSLYSADTQYF.